This T cell receptor beta chain was observed in a study of blood T cell repertoires in COVID-19. Study in general: Researchers got acute and convalescent COVID-19 samples from the United States, Italy and Spain. T cells, B-cell-depleted T cells, or PBMCs supplied cDNA or gDNA.

CDR1 SGHDT and CDR2 YYEEEE come from the germline V gene. The CDR3 sequence is 14 residues long. V lost 1 base and J 7 bases, leaving 12 bases between the germline ends. Per the original data handling: The authors estimated nucleated cell counts from reference gene primer amplification. Data came from immunoSEQ multiplex PCR; TCRdb stores just in-frame clones and leaves some out. D and trimming come from the DNA, and the V and J calls and clone size come from that table. The sample consists of a few hundred thousand clones, roughly 80% of them appearing once. The chain is built from TRBV5-6 and TRBJ2-4; TRBD1 is a possible D gene (6 bases). Sequenced material: peripheral blood. This sequence was found in a man aged 60-69 years who had recovered from COVID-19. The CDR3 sequence is CASSLTDSSNIQYF. In nucleotides, the CDR3 is TGTGCCAGCAGCTTGACGGACAGTTCGAACATTCAGTACTTC.